This T cell receptor gamma chain was sequenced during a study of human gamma delta and Vdelta1 T cells (dated by TCRdb to the late 2010s). Regarding the study in general: Delta One T cells, Vd1+ gamma-delta T cells, were investigated in the study as cytotoxic effectors against acute myeloid leukemia.

General study outcomes and caveats: Polyclonality and broad cytotoxic targeting of acute myeloid leukemia were reported for Delta One T cells.

Library generation was performed with PCR. This sample was sequenced with an Illumina MiSeq. TCRdb processed the public reads again with the CATT caller, after which rows with matching DNA were combined. This sample holds 5,100 or so gamma-chain clones; more than 30% were observed only once. Clones ranked in the top ten supply 2.5% to 3.5% of the sample. This clone appeared a few times. The antigen it recognizes is unknown. Nothing much larger sits one base from this clone, and base qualities are not available. Trimmed from V: 6 bases; trimmed from J: 4 bases; junction bases lacking a gene match: 12. Including cysteine and phenylalanine, the CDR3 has 18 amino acids. The sequence is cut down to CDR3 DNA, 54 bases in frame from base 1. The germline V gene (reference sequence) provides CDR1 GITISATS and CDR2 ISYDGTV.

Sample: Vdelta1 gamma-delta T cells from blood grown in culture (DOT cells). The sample's cell subset or site label is to be understood as: Delta One T cells, in vitro expanded/differentiated Vd1+ gamma-delta T cells. This sequence was found in a human donor in good health. The chain joins TRGV9 to TRGJP. The nucleotide sequence reads TGTGCCTTGTGGCCTAAACACCACCAAGAGTTGGGCAAAAAAATCAAGGTATTT. Its protein product is CALWPKHHQELGKKIKVF.